This T cell receptor (beta chain) was recorded in a study of human T cells and chemical hapten exposure. Across the whole study: Minor pooled library volume differences mainly drove per-sample TCR yield variation. Study observations and caveats: The number of TCRs above 1 in 1000 frequency did not change after DPC sensitization.

Time point described: patch test 3, about 24 weeks after DPC sensitization. Treatment defined: therapeutic diphenylcyclopropenone sensitization with weekly scalp DPC. CDR1 and CDR2 from the germline V gene are MNHEY and SVGEGT. The CDR3 covers 13 residues. The V segment lost 11 bases and the J segment 14 bases; nucleotides outside the gene matches: 17. Authors' analysis steps: TCR counts had a median of approximately 87,000 per sample and spanned roughly 23,224 to 690,600. TCRdb reanalysed the RACE reads using MiXCR and keeps one entry per CDR3 protein. TCRdb assigned the V and J calls; the authors' analysis was not used. The data hold under 200,000 distinct CDR3 sequences, with 25% to 30% observed a single time. This clonotype came up a few times. Its antigen is still unknown.

The sample was whole blood, taken in connection with sensitization to the hapten diphenylcyclopropenone (DPC). The chain joins TRBV6-2 or TRBV6-3 to TRBJ2-1; TRBD2 matches at 8 bases. The receptor comes from a young woman with alopecia areata. Some clones in this sample may be carry-over from other donors' samples. The CDR3 region has the DNA TGTGCCGCCCGGGGGGGAGGGCAACTTGCAGAGTTCTTC. Its protein is CAARGGGQLAEFF.